In its sample, the clone carrying this T cell receptor beta chain was seen many times. Each CDR3 protein gets one entry after TCRdb re-called the RT-PCR reads with MiXCR. The data show fewer than 650,000 distinct CDR3 sequences, 10% to 15% seen once. The entry originates in a study of response to subunit inactivated influenza vaccine. The CDR3 is made up of 13 amino acids. The V and J ends lost 5 bases and 5 bases, in that order; junction bases with no gene match: 5. Germline loops: CDR1 SEHNR, CDR2 FQNEAQ (reference sequence). The receptor comes from a man aged 45-65 years who received an inactivated influenza vaccine. This chain connects TRBV7-9 to TRBJ1-2; TRBD1 aligns across 7 bases. Material: PBMCs from blood, obtained more than 35 days after vaccination. In nucleotides, the CDR3 is TGTGCCAGCAGCGCAGGGGGTCTTTATGGCTACACCTTC. Its translation: CASSAGGLYGYTF.